Listed below are T cell receptor beta chains from one sample, sequenced in a study of untreated major depressive disorder. The assay was immunoSEQ multiplex PCR, and TCRdb's table has in-frame clones only and misses some. The table includes about 19,000 clones, roughly nine tenths detected once. Sequencing used CD4+ T cells from PBMCs. The receptors come from a woman between 40 and 50 years old with major depressive disorder. Each CDR3 is given with its conserved first and last residue. A D gene is named only where the DNA matches it firmly. The size entry is marked missing in some rows and otherwise reads once, few, many or a size class.

D gene | clone size | J gene | V gene | CDR3 DNA | CDR3 protein
TRBD1 | . | TRBJ1-1 | TRBV30 | TGTGCCTGGAGGGGGACAGTCCCTCTTGAAGCTTTCTTT | CAWRGTVPLEAFF
TRBD1 | . | TRBJ2-2 | TRBV25-1 | TGTGCCAGCACTCGACAGGGACGGGGCACCGGGGAGCTGTTTTTT | CASTRQGRGTGELFF
TRBD1 | . | TRBJ2-5 | TRBV27 | TGTGCCAGCAGTTCCGGGACAGGGCCGGTAGAGACCCAGTACTTC | CASSSGTGPVETQYF
. | . | TRBJ1-1 | TRBV5-1 | TGCGCCAGCAGCTTACTGACAGAAAACACTGAAGCTTTCTTT | CASSLLTENTEAFF
. | once | TRBJ2-1 | TRBV14 | TGTGCCAGCACCTCTATCGGAGGGGGCAATGAGCAGTTCTTC | CASTSIGGGNEQFF
. | . | TRBJ1-4 | TRBV5-1 | TGCGCCAGCAGCTCAACAGGGTTTAGCGAAAAACTGTTTTTT | CASSSTGFSEKLFF
. | . | TRBJ1-6 | TRBV4-2 | TGTGCCAGCAGCCAAGTAGGCGGAACAAATTCACCCCTCCACTTT | CASSQVGGTNSPLHF
. | . | TRBJ1-6 | TRBV5-1 | TGCGCCAGCAGCTTGTCCCAGCTTGACAGCCTAATGGGCCGAACCCTCCACTTT | CASSLSQLDSLMGRTLHF
. | . | TRBJ1-2 | TRBV29-1 | TGCAGCGTTGGGCAGAACTTGGGCTATGGCTACACCTTC | CSVGQNLGYGYTF
. | few | TRBJ2-1 | TRBV12-5 | TGTGCTAGTGGTTTGGTACGCTATGTTGGTGAGCAGTTCTTC | CASGLVRYVGEQFF
. | . | TRBJ1-2 | TRBV11-3 | TGTGCCAGCAGCTTAGGCGGAACCTATGGCTACACCTTC | CASSLGGTYGYTF
TRBD1 | . | TRBJ2-7 | TRBV5-1 | TGCGCCAGCAGCTCTACGGGACAGGGTCTACCCTGGGACTACGAGCAGTACTTC | CASSSTGQGLPWDYEQYF
TRBD1 | . | TRBJ2-5 | TRBV5-1 | TGCGCCAGCAGCTGGGGGGACAGGGGAATGGAGACCCAGTACTTC | CASSWGDRGMETQYF
. | . | TRBJ1-5 | TRBV2 | TGTGCCAGCAGAGCCACCCTGAACAGCAATCAGCCCCAGCATTTT | CASRATLNSNQPQHF
. | once | TRBJ2-1 | TRBV7-8 | TGTGCCAGCAGCTTAGGACAGGCGATTAATGAGCAGTTCTTC | CASSLGQAINEQFF
TRBD2 | few | TRBJ2-2 | TRBV5-6 | TGTGCCAGCAGCTTATTAAAGCGACTAGCGGCGAACACCGGGGAGCTGTTTTTT | CASSLLKRLAANTGELFF
. | . | TRBJ2-1 | TRBV4-3 | TGCGCCAGCAGCCAAGAGATAGGACTATCGGGCAATGAGCAGTTCTTC | CASSQEIGLSGNEQFF
. | . | TRBJ1-3 | TRBV14 | TGTGCCAGCAGCCCTTTGGGCCCAGCCGGAAACACCATATATTTT | CASSPLGPAGNTIYF
. | . | TRBJ2-1 | TRBV7-3 | TGTGCCAGCAGCTCCAACAATGAGCAGTTCTTC | CASSSNNEQFF
. | . | TRBJ1-2 | TRBV19 | TGTGCCAGTAGCCACGTCAGGGGAGGCGGCTACACCTTC | CASSHVRGGGYTF
. | . | TRBJ1-4 | TRBV9 | TGTGCCAGCAGCGTGGGGCTCTATGAAAAACTGTTTTTT | CASSVGLYEKLFF
. | . | TRBJ2-1 | TRBV4-1 | TGCGCCAGCAGCCAAGTGCGACAGGATGAGCAGTTCTTC | CASSQVRQDEQFF
. | . | TRBJ1-2 | TRBV7-8 | TGTGCCAGCAGCTTAGCACAGAACTATGGCTACACCTTC | CASSLAQNYGYTF
. | . | TRBJ2-5 | TRBV2 | TGTGCCAGCAGTGAAACCCCGACACCTAAAGAGACCCAGTACTTC | CASSETPTPKETQYF
. | . | TRBJ1-1 | TRBV2 | TGTGCCAGTCAGAGGGACCGGAACACTGAAGCTTTCTTT | CASQRDRNTEAFF
. | . | TRBJ2-2 | TRBV30 | TGTGCCTGGAGTTTAAGAATTCCCGGGGAGCTGTTTTTT | CAWSLRIPGELFF
. | . | TRBJ1-2 | TRBV7-2 | TGTGCCAGCAGCTCGCCCCTGGGGACCTATGGCTACACCTTC | CASSSPLGTYGYTF
TRBD1 | . | TRBJ1-5 | TRBV6-6 | TGTGCCAGCAGTGGCGGACAGGGAAATCAGCCCCAGCATTTT | CASSGGQGNQPQHF
. | . | TRBJ1-1 | TRBV6-5 | TGTGCCAGCAGTTACTCGATGGGAAACACTGAAGCTTTCTTT | CASSYSMGNTEAFF
. | once | TRBJ1-5 | TRBV4-1 | TGCGCCAGCAGCCAAGATAGGGGGGGGGTCCTGGGCAATCAGCCCCAGCATTTT | CASSQDRGGVLGNQPQHF
TRBD1 | . | TRBJ2-7 | TRBV7-8 | TGTGCCAGCAGCTTAGTACAGGGGGGCTACGAGCAGTACTTC | CASSLVQGGYEQYF
. | . | TRBJ1-5 | TRBV30 | TGTGCCTGCCAGCAGACAAATAAGGACCAGCCCCAGCATTTT | CACQQTNKDQPQHF
. | . | TRBJ2-3 | TRBV4-2 | TGTGCCAGCAGCCAAGTTAGCACAGATACGCAGTATTTT | CASSQVSTDTQYF
TRBD2 | . | TRBJ2-5 | TRBV5-1 | TGCGCCAGCAGCTTGGTCATAGCGGGGGGGCAAGAGACCCAGTACTTC | CASSLVIAGGQETQYF
. | . | TRBJ1-4 | TRBV5-1 | TGCGCCAGCAGCTTGTCCTTGACAACTAATGAAAAACTGTTTTTT | CASSLSLTTNEKLFF
. | . | TRBJ1-1 | TRBV6-1 | TGTGCCAGCAGTGCTACCGCGGACCCCACTGAAGCTTTCTTT | CASSATADPTEAFF
. | once | TRBJ2-1 | TRBV7-9 | TGTGCCAGCAGCTTACGGGACCTTTCAGAGAGGATTGGGAATGAGCAGTTCTTC | CASSLRDLSERIGNEQFF
. | . | TRBJ1-1 | TRBV5-1 | TGCGCCAGCAGCTTGGGATCCGGCTATGGCACTGAAGCTTTCTTT | CASSLGSGYGTEAFF
. | . | TRBJ1-1 | TRBV6-5 | TGTGCCAGCAGTTGGGGCGGGTCGAACACTGAAGCTTTCTTT | CASSWGGSNTEAFF
. | . | TRBJ1-2 | TRBV6-1 | TGTGCCAGCAGGAGACTCTCCGAGGGCTACACCTTC | CASRRLSEGYTF
. | . | TRBJ1-1 | TRBV16 | TGTGCCAGCAGGGAAACAGGGCTTGGCACTGAAGCTTTCTTT | CASRETGLGTEAFF
. | . | TRBJ2-5 | TRBV20-1 | TGCAGTGCTGAATGGGAGACCCAGTACTTC | CSAEWETQYF
. | . | TRBJ2-2 | TRBV11-3 | TGTGCCAGCAGCTTACCCCAAGTTGCCGGGGAGCTGTTTTTT | CASSLPQVAGELFF
TRBD1 | few | TRBJ2-7 | TRBV9 | TGTGCCAGCAGCCCGCGACAGGGGAACTACGAGCAGTACTTC | CASSPRQGNYEQYF
. | . | TRBJ1-3 | TRBV2 | TGTGCCAGCAGTGATCAGGGAACTGGAAACACCATATATTTT | CASSDQGTGNTIYF
. | . | TRBJ1-2 | TRBV4-2 | TGTGCCAGCAGCCAAACTGACAGTCTCATTGGCTACACCTTC | CASSQTDSLIGYTF
. | . | TRBJ2-3 | TRBV2 | TGTGCCAGCCGAAACAGGGAGGGAACAGATACGCAGTATTTT | CASRNREGTDTQYF
. | . | TRBJ2-7 | TRBV30 | TGTGCCTGGAGTGTAGGCCACTCCTACGAGCAGTACTTC | CAWSVGHSYEQYF
TRBD2 | . | TRBJ2-1 | TRBV11-2 | TGTGCCAGCGCGGGAGGGGGGGAGCCCAACAATGAGCAGTTCTTC | CASAGGGEPNNEQFF
. | once | TRBJ1-6 | TRBV20-1 | TGCAGTGCTCCCAGTACATCGGCCCTCCACTTT | CSAPSTSALHF
. | . | TRBJ2-7 | TRBV5-6 | TGTGCCAGCAGCCGCTATGGTAGCCAACGCGAGCAGTACTTC | CASSRYGSQREQYF
. | . | TRBJ2-3 | TRBV11-2 | TGTGCCAGCAGCTTAGATTGGGCGGGAATTAGTACGCAGTATTTT | CASSLDWAGISTQYF
. | . | TRBJ2-2 | TRBV27 | TGTGCCAGCAGTTTAGAATCTCCGAACACCGGGGAGCTGTTTTTT | CASSLESPNTGELFF
. | once | TRBJ1-2 | TRBV4-2 | TGTGCCAGCAGCCAAGATTGGGGGGGCGCGGACTATGGCTACACCTTC | CASSQDWGGADYGYTF
. | . | TRBJ1-3 | TRBV5-1 | TGCGCCAGCAGCTTAGGGACAGGAAACACCATATATTTT | CASSLGTGNTIYF